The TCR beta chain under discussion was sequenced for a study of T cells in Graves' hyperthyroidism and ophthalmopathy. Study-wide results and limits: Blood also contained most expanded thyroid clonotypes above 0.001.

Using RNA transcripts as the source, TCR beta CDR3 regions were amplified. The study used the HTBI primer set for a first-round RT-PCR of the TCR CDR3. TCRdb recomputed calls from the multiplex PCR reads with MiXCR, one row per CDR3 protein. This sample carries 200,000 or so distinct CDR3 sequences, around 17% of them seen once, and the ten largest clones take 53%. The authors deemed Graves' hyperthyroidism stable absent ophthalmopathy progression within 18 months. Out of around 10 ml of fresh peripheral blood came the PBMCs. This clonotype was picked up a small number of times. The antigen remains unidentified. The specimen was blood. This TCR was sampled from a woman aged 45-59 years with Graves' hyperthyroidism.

The CDR3 bases are TGTGCCAGCAGTTTAGCGGGAGCGCCCAATGAGCAGTTCTTC. This gives the protein CASSLAGAPNEQFF. The V and J genes are TRBV6-5 and TRBJ2-1; 9 positions match TRBD2. CDR3 size: 14 residues. Germline V gives CDR1 MNHEY, CDR2 SVGAGI. V dropped 4 bases and J dropped 6; count of bases not matched to a gene: 4.